The clone carrying this T cell receptor (beta chain) was seen a few times. What it recognizes is unknown. The data stem from a study of human T cells and chemical hapten exposure. The wider study: Patch tests put 0.01% DPC on the upper back, read at 6 days. Study outcomes and limitations: Sensitization with DPC brought no change to TCRs above 1 in 1000 in frequency. Patch test score rose with PT1 expanded TCRs, significant at 8, 16, 32, not 4.

CDR1 is MNHNY and CDR2 is SVGAGI in the germline V gene (reference sequence). This CDR3 is 14 amino acids long. V lost 3 bases, J lost 3 bases, and 2 bases stayed unmatched. TCRdb processed the RACE reads anew with MiXCR; each CDR3 protein has one entry. The sample includes 200,000 to 300,000 distinct CDR3 sequences, about 9% of them seen just once. Time point here: pre-sensitization, week 0. As for treatment: therapeutic diphenylcyclopropenone sensitization with weekly scalp DPC. Each donor was an alopecia patient between 18 and 70 years of age who qualified for DPC. The V gene is TRBV6-6, the J gene TRBJ2-1, with TRBD1 matching over 7 bases. Sample: whole blood, taken in connection with sensitization to the hapten diphenylcyclopropenone (DPC). This TCR was sampled from a woman aged 40 to 55 with alopecia areata. Some clones in this sample may be carry-over from other donors' samples. In DNA form, the CDR3 reads TGTGCCAGCAGTTATCGACAGGGCTACAATGAGCAGTTCTTC. It specifies CASSYRQGYNEQFF.